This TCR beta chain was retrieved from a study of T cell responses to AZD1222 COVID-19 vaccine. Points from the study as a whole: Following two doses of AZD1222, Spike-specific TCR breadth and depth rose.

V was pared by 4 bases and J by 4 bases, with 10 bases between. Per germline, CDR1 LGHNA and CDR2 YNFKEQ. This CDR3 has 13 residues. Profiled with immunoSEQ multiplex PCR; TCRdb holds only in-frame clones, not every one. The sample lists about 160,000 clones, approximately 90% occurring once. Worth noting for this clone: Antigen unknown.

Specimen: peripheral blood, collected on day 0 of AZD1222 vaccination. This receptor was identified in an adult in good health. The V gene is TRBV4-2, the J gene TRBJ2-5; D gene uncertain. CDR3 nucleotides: TGTGCCAGCAGCCTTGATGGGGTAGAGACCCAGTACTTC. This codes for CASSLDGVETQYF.